This TCR beta chain was identified during a study of blood T cells in healthy people across ages. The overall study: About one barcoded beta molecule per two T cells was captured by template switching.

This clonotype appeared many times. With a J-beta primer mix and a sample-barcoded 5' primer, a second PCR ran 7 to 11 cycles. TCRdb re-called the 5' RACE reads through MiXCR, storing one row per CDR3 protein. The sample lists 700,000 to 900,000 distinct CDR3 sequences, about 55% seen once, with under 50% in the top ten. The CDR3 consists of 14 residues. Caucasian individuals from Russia who were healthy and aged roughly 6 to 90 acted as donors. Every donor contributed ten milliliters of peripheral blood by blood draw. Samples had at least 6.5 million PBMCs isolated from them. This receptor was identified in an elderly man in good health. Specimen: blood. The chain links TRBV21-1 to TRBJ2-3; the table gives TRBD2 as D, unverified against the DNA. TRBV21-1 is a pseudogene locus. The CDR3 region is CASSNRNSGVRAYF. In DNA form, the CDR3 reads TGTGCCAGCAGCAATAGAAATAGCGGGGTCCGGGCGTATTTT.